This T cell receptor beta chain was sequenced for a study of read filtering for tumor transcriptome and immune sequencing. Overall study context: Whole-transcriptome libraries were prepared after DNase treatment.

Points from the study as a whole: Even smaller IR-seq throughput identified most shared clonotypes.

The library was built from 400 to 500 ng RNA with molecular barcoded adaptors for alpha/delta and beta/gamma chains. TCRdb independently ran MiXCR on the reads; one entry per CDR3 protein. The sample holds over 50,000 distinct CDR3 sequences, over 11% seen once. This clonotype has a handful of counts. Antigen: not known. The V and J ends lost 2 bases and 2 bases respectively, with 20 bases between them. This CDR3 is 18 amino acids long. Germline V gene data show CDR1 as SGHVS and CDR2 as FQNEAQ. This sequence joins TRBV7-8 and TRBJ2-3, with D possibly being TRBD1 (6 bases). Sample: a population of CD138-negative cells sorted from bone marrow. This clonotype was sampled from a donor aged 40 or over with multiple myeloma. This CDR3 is CASSLKLTGYSVTDTQYF. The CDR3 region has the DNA TGTGCCAGCAGCTTAAAACTTACAGGGTATTCGGTCACAGATACGCAGTATTTT.